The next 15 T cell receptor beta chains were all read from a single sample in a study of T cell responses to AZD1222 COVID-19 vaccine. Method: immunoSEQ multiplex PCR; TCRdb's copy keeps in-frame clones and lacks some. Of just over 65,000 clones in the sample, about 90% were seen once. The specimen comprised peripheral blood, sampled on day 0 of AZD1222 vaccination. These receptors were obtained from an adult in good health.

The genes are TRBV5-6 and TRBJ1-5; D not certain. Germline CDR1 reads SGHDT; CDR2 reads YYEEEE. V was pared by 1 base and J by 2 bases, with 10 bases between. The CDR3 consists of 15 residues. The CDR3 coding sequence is TGTGCCAGCAGCTTGAGATATGGCGGCAATCAGCCCCAGCATTTT. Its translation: CASSLRYGGNQPQHF.

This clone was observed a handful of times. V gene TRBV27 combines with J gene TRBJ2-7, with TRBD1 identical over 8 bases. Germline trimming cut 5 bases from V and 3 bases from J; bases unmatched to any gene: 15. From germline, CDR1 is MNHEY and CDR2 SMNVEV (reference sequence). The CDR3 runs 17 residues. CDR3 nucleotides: TGTGCCAGCAGTCACCCCGTTCGCAGGGGGCGCGTCTACGAGCAGTACTTC. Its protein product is CASSHPVRRGRVYEQYF.

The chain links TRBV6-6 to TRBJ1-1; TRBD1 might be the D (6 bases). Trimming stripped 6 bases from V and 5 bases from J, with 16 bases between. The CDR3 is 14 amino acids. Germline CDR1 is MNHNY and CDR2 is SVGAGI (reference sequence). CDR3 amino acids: CASSQRGERTEAFF. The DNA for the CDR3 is TGTGCCAGCAGCCAGAGGGGGGAGCGGACTGAAGCTTTCTTT.

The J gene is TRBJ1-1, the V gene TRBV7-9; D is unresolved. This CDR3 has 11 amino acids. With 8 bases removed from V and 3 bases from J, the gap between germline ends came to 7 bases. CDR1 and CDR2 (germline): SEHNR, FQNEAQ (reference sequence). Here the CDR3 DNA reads TGTGCCAGCTGGTCGGACACTGAAGCTTTCTTT. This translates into CASWSDTEAFF. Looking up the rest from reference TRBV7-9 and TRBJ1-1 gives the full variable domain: DTGVSQNPRHKITKRGQNVTFRCDPISEHNRLYWYRQTLGQGPEFLTYFQNEAQLEKSRLLSDRFSAERPKGSFSTLEIQRTEQGDSAMYLCASWSDTEAFFGQGTRLTVV.

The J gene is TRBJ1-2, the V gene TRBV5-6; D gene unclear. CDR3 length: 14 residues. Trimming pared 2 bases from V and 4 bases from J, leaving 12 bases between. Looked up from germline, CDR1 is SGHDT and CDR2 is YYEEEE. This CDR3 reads CASSFRLRSYGYTF. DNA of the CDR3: TGTGCCAGCAGCTTTAGGTTGAGGTCCTATGGCTACACCTTC.

The CDR3 DNA reads as TGTGCCAGCAGCACATTAATGGGTGACCAGCCGGGACAGCTAGGGACCCAGTACTTC. Encoded protein: CASSTLMGDQPGQLGTQYF. The chain carries TRBV7-3 and TRBJ2-5; 7 bases match TRBD1. V shed 5 bases and J 7 bases; nucleotides not matched to a gene: 25. CDR1 and CDR2 from the germline V gene are SGHTA and FQGTGA. The CDR3 runs 19 residues.

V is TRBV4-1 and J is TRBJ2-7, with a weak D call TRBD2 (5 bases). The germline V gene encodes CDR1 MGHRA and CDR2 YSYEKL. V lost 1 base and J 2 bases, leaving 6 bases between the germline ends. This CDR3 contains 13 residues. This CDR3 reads CASSQVGTYEQYF. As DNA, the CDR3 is TGCGCCAGCAGCCAAGTCGGGACCTACGAGCAGTACTTC.

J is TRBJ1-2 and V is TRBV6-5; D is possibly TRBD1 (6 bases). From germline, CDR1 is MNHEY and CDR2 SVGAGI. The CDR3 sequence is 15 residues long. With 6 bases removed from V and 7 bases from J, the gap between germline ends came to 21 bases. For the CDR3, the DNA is TGTGCCAGCAGGTTCTTCGCGGCACAGGGAGCTGGCTACACCTTC. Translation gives CASRFFAAQGAGYTF.

The CDR3 spells CASRETSGTYEQYF. The CDR3 nucleotides read TGCGCCAGCCGAGAGACTAGCGGGACCTACGAGCAGTACTTC. This chain links TRBV5-1 with TRBJ2-7; 11 bases fit TRBD2. Trimming took 7 bases from V and 2 from J; bases not matched to a gene: 5. The length of the CDR3 is 14 residues. Germline CDR1 reads SGHRS; CDR2 reads YFSETQ.

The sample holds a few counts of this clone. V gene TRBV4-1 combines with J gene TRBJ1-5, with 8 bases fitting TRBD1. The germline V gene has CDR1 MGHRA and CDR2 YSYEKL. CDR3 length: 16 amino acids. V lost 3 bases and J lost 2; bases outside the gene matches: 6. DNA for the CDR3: TGCGCCAGCAGCCACCAGAACAGGGGGGGCAATCAGCCCCAGCATTTT. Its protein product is CASSHQNRGGNQPQHF.

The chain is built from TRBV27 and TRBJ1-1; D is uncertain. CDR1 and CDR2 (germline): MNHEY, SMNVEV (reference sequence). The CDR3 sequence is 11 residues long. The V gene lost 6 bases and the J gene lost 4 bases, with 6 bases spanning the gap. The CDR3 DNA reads TGTGCCAGCAGGGCGGGCACTGAAGCTTTCTTT. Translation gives CASRAGTEAFF.

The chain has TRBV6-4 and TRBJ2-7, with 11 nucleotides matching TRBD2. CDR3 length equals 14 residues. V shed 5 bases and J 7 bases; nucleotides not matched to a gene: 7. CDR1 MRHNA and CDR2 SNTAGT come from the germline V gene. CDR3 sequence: CASSPLAGGGEQYF. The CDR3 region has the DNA TGTGCCAGCAGTCCCCTAGCGGGGGGAGGTGAGCAGTACTTC.

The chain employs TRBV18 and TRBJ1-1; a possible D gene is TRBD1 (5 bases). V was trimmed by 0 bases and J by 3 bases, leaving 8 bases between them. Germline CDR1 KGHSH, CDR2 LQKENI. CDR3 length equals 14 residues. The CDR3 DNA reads TGTGCCAGCTCACCACCCTTGGGGGACACTGAAGCTTTCTTT. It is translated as CASSPPLGDTEAFF.

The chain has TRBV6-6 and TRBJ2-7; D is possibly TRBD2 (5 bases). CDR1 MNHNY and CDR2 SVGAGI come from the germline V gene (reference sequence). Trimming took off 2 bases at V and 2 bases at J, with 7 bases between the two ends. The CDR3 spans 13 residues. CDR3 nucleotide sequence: TGTGCCAGCAGTTACCGGGGAGCCTACGAGCAGTACTTC. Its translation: CASSYRGAYEQYF.

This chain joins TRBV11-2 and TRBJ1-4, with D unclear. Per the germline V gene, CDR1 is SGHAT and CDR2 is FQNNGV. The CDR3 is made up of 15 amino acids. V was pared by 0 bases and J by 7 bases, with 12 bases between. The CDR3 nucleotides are TGTGCCAGCAGCTTAGATCGACAAATCGGTGAAAAACTGTTTTTT. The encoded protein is CASSLDRQIGEKLFF.